This T cell receptor beta chain was documented in a study of blood T cell repertoires in COVID-19. Looking at the study overall: From the United States, Italy and Spain came samples of acute and convalescent COVID-19.

As handled by the study authors: Nucleated cell counts were estimated from reference gene primer amplification. Only in-frame clones appear in the TCRdb table, and some are missing; sequencing was by immunoSEQ multiplex PCR. V and J calls and clone size follow that table, whereas D and trimming were derived from the DNA. The table lists about 160,000 clones, roughly 89% of them singletons. This TCR was recovered from a woman in her 70s with COVID-19, enrolled during active disease. The sequenced sample consisted of peripheral blood.

CDR3 bases: TGCAGCGTTGAAACAGGGTTAAATCAGCCCCAGCATTTT. This translates into CSVETGLNQPQHF. The chain uses TRBV29-1 and TRBJ1-5; D might be TRBD1 (6 bases). This CDR3 contains 13 residues. V shed 2 bases and J shed 4 bases, with 9 bases lying between them. Germline CDR1 is SQVTM and CDR2 is ANQGSEA.